This T cell receptor beta chain was captured in a study of metastatic and nonmetastatic thyroid tumors. Using MiXCR, TCRdb re-called clones from the PCR reads. The sample yields roughly 15,000 clones, 30% to 40% seen once. This clone was detected ten times or more. The CDR3 runs 12 residues. Germline V lookup: CDR1 SQVTM, CDR2 ANQGSEA. V lost 7 bases, J lost 3 bases, and 12 bases lay in between. There were no patients who had received any treatment before thyroid surgery. Sequencing was performed on blood. The chain recombines TRBV29-1 with TRBJ1-2, with a tentative D call TRBD1 (6 bases). The clonotype comes from a female donor with papillary thyroid cancer or a benign thyroid nodule (not recorded which). Some clones in this sample may be carry-over from other donors' samples. Here the CDR3 reads CSGGQHYYGYTF. The CDR3 DNA sequence: TGCAGCGGGGGGCAGCACTACTATGGCTACACCTTC.